This entry lists 16 T cell receptor beta chains sequenced from one sample in a study of identifying expanded T cells in peripheral blood. Libraries were prepared by immunoSEQ multiplex PCR; TCRdb keeps only in-frame clonotypes and omits some of them. The sample carries some 99,000 clones, 88% recorded once. Material for sequencing was blood. The receptors here all came from a person aged 18-70 years in good health.

The rearrangement uses TRBV5-1 and TRBJ2-3, with D perhaps matching TRBD2 (5 bases). Trimming cost V 6 bases and J 5 bases, with 19 bases left between them. CDR1 and CDR2 from the germline V gene are SGHRS and YFSETQ. The CDR3 has 15 amino acids. The CDR3 nucleotides read TGCGCCAGCACATCTAGCAGACAACGAGAAGATACGCAGTATTTT. Its translation: CASTSSRQREDTQYF.

As concerns this clone: The same CDR3 is also encoded by other DNA sequences in this sample. V is TRBV18 and J is TRBJ2-7; no clear D gene. This CDR3 is 12 amino acids long. V was pared by 6 bases and J by 4 bases, with 10 bases between. Germline assignment: CDR1 KGHSH and CDR2 LQKENI. Here the CDR3 reads CASSQDLYEQYF. DNA of the CDR3: TGTGCCAGCTCCCAAGATCTTTACGAGCAGTACTTC.

The chain carries TRBV7-8 and TRBJ2-1; TRBD2 agrees at 11 bases. Per the germline V gene, CDR1 is SGHVS and CDR2 is FQNEAQ. This CDR3 region has 15 residues. V dropped 4 bases and J dropped 6; count of bases not matched to a gene: 5. CDR3 sequence (DNA): TGTGCCAGCAGCTCCGGGACTAGCGGTGCCAATGAGCAGTTCTTC. It codes for CASSSGTSGANEQFF. Full variable domain (rest looked up from reference TRBV7-8 and TRBJ2-1): GAGVSQSPRYKVAKRGQDVALRCDPISGHVSLFWYQQALGQGPEFLTYFQNEAQLDKSGLPSDRFFAERPEGSVSTLKIQRTQQEDSAVYLCASSSGTSGANEQFFGPGTRLTVL.

This chain joins TRBV2 and TRBJ1-2; D gene ambiguous. CDR3 length equals 12 residues. Trimming left V 8 bases short and J 2 bases short, with 9 bases between. Germline-derived CDR1 and CDR2 are SNHLY and FYNNEI. CDR3 bases: TGTGCCAGCGGCGGCGGAAACTATGGCTACACCTTC. Protein product: CASGGGNYGYTF.

The genes are TRBV18 and TRBJ2-1; the match to TRBD2 covers 11 bases. The CDR3 contains 17 residues. V dropped 3 bases and J dropped 4; count of bases not matched to a gene: 8. The V gene's germline CDR1 is KGHSH and CDR2 LQKENI. The CDR3 region has the DNA TGTGCCAGCTCACCTCCCTCGGGACTAGCGGTATACAATGAGCAGTTCTTC. Translating gives CASSPPSGLAVYNEQFF.

This chain links TRBV5-1 with TRBJ2-7; 9 positions agree with TRBD1. Germline V CDR1 and CDR2: SGHRS, YFSETQ. CDR3 size: 15 residues. Trimming at V came to 0 bases and at J to 3 bases, leaving 4 bases not matched to a gene. The CDR3 nucleotides are TGCGCCAGCAGCTTGGAGGGACAGGGAAACTACGAGCAGTACTTC. It specifies CASSLEGQGNYEQYF.

The CDR3 reads CASVARQGSDYEQYF. The CDR3 DNA sequence: TGTGCCAGCGTCGCTCGACAGGGGTCCGACTACGAGCAGTACTTC. The rearrangement uses TRBV6-1 and TRBJ2-7; 8 bases are shared with TRBD1. The ends lost 8 bases at V and 3 bases at J; junction bases unmatched: 12. The CDR3 spans 15 residues. Germline V gives CDR1 MNHNS, CDR2 SASEGT.

The J gene is TRBJ2-5, the V gene TRBV4-1; the D is unclear. V lost 0 bases and J lost 9, with 14 bases in between. Germline V gene sequence: CDR1 MGHRA, CDR2 YSYEKL. The CDR3 sequence is 14 residues long. DNA of the CDR3: TGCGCCAGCAGCCAAGAGGTTTCCTTATCGGCCCAGTACTTC. Translation gives CASSQEVSLSAQYF.

The chain joins TRBV29-1 to TRBJ2-1, with a tentative D call TRBD2 (6 bases). The CDR3 length is 14 residues. The V end lost 2 bases, the J end lost 8 bases, and 16 bases lay between the germline ends. Germline CDR1 and CDR2: SQVTM and ANQGSEA. The CDR3 DNA follows: TGCAGCGTTGAATTCGCGACGGGAGCAGATGAGCAGTTCTTC. Protein product: CSVEFATGADEQFF.

The chain couples TRBV28 to TRBJ1-1, with 8 bases matching TRBD1. The V gene's germline CDR1 is MDHEN and CDR2 SYDVKM. V shed 6 bases and J 3 bases; nucleotides not matched to a gene: 6. The CDR3 has 14 amino acids. CDR3 sequence: CASSPRGRDTEAFF. CDR3 nucleotides: TGTGCCAGCAGCCCCAGGGGGCGAGACACTGAAGCTTTCTTT.

This clone is medium-sized by share. The chain carries TRBV7-9 and TRBJ2-7, with 8 bases fitting TRBD1. Germline CDR1 reads SEHNR; CDR2 reads FQNEAQ (reference sequence). The V segment lost 5 bases and the J segment 7 bases; nucleotides outside the gene matches: 10. The CDR3 is 14 residues long. The CDR3 bases are TGTGCCAGCAGCGCGACGACAGGGGCTGGAGAGCAGTACTTC. Protein product: CASSATTGAGEQYF.

This clone was seen a few times. The chain joins TRBV9 to TRBJ1-1; no definite D call. The CDR3 is 13 amino acids. V was shortened by 0 bases and J by 0 bases, with 3 bases between the two germline ends. The V gene's germline CDR1 is SGDLS and CDR2 YYNGEE. The CDR3 reads CASSVALNTEAFF. CDR3 sequence (DNA): TGTGCCAGCAGCGTAGCTCTGAACACTGAAGCTTTCTTT.

The gene calls are TRBV28 and TRBJ2-5; tentative D call: TRBD1 (6 bases). With the DNA end fitting TRBJ2-7 better, the J assignment may be wrong. The germline V gene has CDR1 MDHEN and CDR2 SYDVKM. The CDR3 runs 14 residues. As DNA, the CDR3 is TGTGCCAGCAGCCCCACAGGGACGTCCTACGAGCAGTACTTC. It is translated as CASSPTGTSYEQYF.

This chain connects TRBV11-2 to TRBJ1-4; 7 bases match TRBD1. CDR3 size: 14 residues. CDR1 is SGHAT, CDR2 FQNNGV, per germline. V was clipped by 5 bases and J by 2 bases; unmatched bases: 2. The CDR3 coding sequence is TGTGCCAGCAGCGCGACAGGGACTAATGAAAAACTGTTTTTT. It translates to CASSATGTNEKLFF.

The chain carries TRBV6-4 and TRBJ1-6, with D perhaps matching TRBD1 (5 bases). Germline-derived CDR1 and CDR2 are MRHNA and SNTAGT. Deletions cut 6 bases from V and 4 bases from J, with 13 bases between. The CDR3 is made up of 15 amino acids. The CDR3 spells CASRERGTYNSPLHF. In DNA form, the CDR3 reads TGTGCCAGCAGAGAGCGGGGGACTTATAATTCACCCCTCCACTTT.

This chain uses TRBV27 with TRBJ1-5; 8 positions agree with TRBD1. J was trimmed by 2 bases and V by 5 bases; bases with no gene match: 5. Germline loops: CDR1 MNHEY, CDR2 SMNVEV (reference sequence). The CDR3 totals 15 residues. The CDR3 region is CASSNLQGGNQPQHF. CDR3 sequence (DNA): TGTGCCAGCAGTAACCTACAGGGGGGCAATCAGCCCCAGCATTTT.